The clone carrying this TCR beta chain came up once. This CDR3 contains 15 residues. The J segment lost 2 bases and the V segment lost 1 base, leaving 2 bases of the junction unmatched. Germline loops: CDR1 SGHTA, CDR2 FQGNSA. Per the study methods: Nucleated cell counts were estimated from reference gene primer amplification. The assay was immunoSEQ multiplex PCR, and TCRdb's table has in-frame clones only and misses some. The D gene and trimming were derived from the DNA, and the V and J assignments and clone size from that table. The sample has roughly 38,000 clones; approximately 88% are singletons. The sample comes from a study of blood T cell repertoires in COVID-19. Study overall: Samples of COVID-19 (acute and convalescent) were obtained from the United States, Italy and Spain. From T cells, B-cell-depleted T cells, or PBMCs came the material, which was cDNA or gDNA.

Sequenced: peripheral blood. This clonotype was obtained from a woman between 65 and 79 years old with acute or convalescent COVID-19. The chain combines TRBV7-2 with TRBJ2-7; 10 bases match TRBD2. The CDR3 region is CASSLGLAGAYEQYV. CDR3 nucleotide sequence: TGTGCCAGCAGCTTAGGGCTAGCGGGGGCCTACGAGCAGTACGTC.